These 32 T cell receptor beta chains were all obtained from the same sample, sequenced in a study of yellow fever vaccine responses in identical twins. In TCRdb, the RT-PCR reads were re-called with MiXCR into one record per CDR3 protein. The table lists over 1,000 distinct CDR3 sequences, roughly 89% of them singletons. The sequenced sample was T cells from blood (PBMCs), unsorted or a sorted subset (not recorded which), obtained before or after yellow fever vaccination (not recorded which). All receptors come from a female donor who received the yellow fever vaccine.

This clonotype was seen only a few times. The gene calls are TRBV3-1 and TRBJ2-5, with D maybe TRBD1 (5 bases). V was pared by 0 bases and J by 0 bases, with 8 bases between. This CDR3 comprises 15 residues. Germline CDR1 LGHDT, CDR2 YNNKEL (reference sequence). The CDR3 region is CASSQDRAHQETQYF. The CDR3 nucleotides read TGTGCCAGCAGCCAAGACAGGGCACACCAAGAGACCCAGTACTTC.

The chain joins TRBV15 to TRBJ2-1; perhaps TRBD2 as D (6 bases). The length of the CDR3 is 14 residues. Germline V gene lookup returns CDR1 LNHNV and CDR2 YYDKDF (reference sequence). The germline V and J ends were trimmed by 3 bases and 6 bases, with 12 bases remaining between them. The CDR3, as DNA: TGTGCCACCAGCAGGGGAGGTAGCGGCAATGAGCAGTTCTTC. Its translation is CATSRGGSGNEQFF. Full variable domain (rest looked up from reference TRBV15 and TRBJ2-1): DAMVIQNPRYQVTQFGKPVTLSCSQTLNHNVMYWYQQKSSQAPKLLFHYYDKDFNNEADTPDNFQSRRPNTSFCFLDIRSPGLGDTAMYLCATSRGGSGNEQFFGPGTRLTVL.

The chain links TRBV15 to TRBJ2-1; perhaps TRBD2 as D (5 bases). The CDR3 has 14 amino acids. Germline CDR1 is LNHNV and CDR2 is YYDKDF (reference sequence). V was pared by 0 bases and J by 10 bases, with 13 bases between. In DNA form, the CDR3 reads TGTGCCACCAGCAGAGATGCTAGCCCGGGAGAGCAGTTCTTC. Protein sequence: CATSRDASPGEQFF.

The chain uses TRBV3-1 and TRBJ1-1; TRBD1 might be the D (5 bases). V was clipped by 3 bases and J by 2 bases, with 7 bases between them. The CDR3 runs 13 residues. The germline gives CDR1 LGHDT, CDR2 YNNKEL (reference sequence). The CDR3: CASSQGRNTEAFF. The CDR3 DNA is TGTGCCAGCAGCCAGGGACGAAACACTGAAGCTTTCTTT.

CDR3 sequence reads: CASSLGLAGVGDTQYF. The CDR3 DNA reads TGTGCCAGCAGCCTGGGACTAGCGGGAGTGGGAGATACGCAGTATTTT. The J gene is TRBJ2-3, the V gene TRBV11-1; 14 bases are shared with TRBD2. The CDR3 is made up of 16 amino acids. Germline V gives CDR1 SGHAT, CDR2 FQDESV (reference sequence). V gave up 5 bases and J gave up 5 bases; unmatched junction bases: 6. The whole variable domain, remainder taken from reference TRBV11-1 and TRBJ2-3, is EAEVAQSPRYKITEKSQAVAFWCDPISGHATLYWYRQILGQGPELLVQFQDESVVDDSQLPKDRFSAERLKGVDSTLKIQPAELGDSAMYLCASSLGLAGVGDTQYFGPGTRLTVL.

This chain's CDR3 is CASSYSTGDQPQHF. The DNA for the CDR3 is TGTGCCAGCAGTTACTCGACAGGGGATCAGCCCCAGCATTTT. The chain joins TRBV6-5 to TRBJ1-5; 8 bases agree with TRBD1. Trimming removed 0 bases from V and 5 bases from J; junction bases left unmatched: 0. The CDR3 is made up of 14 amino acids. Germline loops: CDR1 MNHEY, CDR2 SVGAGI.

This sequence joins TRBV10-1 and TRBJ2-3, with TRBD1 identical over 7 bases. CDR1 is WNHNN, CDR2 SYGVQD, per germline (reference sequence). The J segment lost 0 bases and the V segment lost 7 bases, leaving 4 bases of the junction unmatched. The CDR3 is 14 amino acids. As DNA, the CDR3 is TGCGCCAGCACTGGGGACAGTAGCACAGATACGCAGTATTTT. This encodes CASTGDSSTDTQYF.

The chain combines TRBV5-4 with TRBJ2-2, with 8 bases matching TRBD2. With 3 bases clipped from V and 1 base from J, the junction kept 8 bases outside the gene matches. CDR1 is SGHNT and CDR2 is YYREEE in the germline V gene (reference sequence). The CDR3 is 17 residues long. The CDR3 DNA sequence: TGTGCCAGCAGCTATGGGGTAGCGGGACTGAACACCGGGGAGCTGTTTTTT. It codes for CASSYGVAGLNTGELFF.

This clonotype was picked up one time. The CDR3 loop reads CASSERELNTEAFF. CDR3 DNA sequence: TGCGCCAGCAGTGAGCGGGAGCTGAACACTGAAGCTTTCTTT. The rearrangement uses TRBV10-1 and TRBJ1-1; D gene uncertain. V was cut by 2 bases and J by 0 bases, with 7 bases left in between. Germline CDR1 and CDR2: WNHNN and SYGVQD (reference sequence). This CDR3 spans 14 amino acids.

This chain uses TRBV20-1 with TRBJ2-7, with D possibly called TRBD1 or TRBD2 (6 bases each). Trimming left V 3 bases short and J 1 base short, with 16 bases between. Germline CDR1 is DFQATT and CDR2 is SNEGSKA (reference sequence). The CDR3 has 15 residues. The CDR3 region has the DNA TGCAGTGCTAGTGGGGGCCGGGGGCGGTCCTACGAGCAGTACTTC. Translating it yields CSASGGRGRSYEQYF.

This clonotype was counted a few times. The CDR3 region is CSVKFWGNEQFF. The CDR3, as DNA: TGCAGCGTGAAGTTTTGGGGGAATGAGCAGTTCTTC. The V gene is TRBV29-1, the J gene TRBJ2-1; D possibly matches TRBD1 or TRBD2 (5 bases each). The CDR3 runs 12 residues. Germline values: CDR1 SQVTM, CDR2 ANQGSEA. Trimming took 6 bases from V and 7 from J, leaving 13 bases between them.

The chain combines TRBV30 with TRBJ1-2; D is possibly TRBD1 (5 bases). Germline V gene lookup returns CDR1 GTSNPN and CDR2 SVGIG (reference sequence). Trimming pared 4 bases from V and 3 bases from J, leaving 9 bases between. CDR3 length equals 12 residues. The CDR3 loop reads CAWNLGDYGYTF. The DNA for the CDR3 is TGTGCCTGGAACCTGGGGGACTATGGCTACACCTTC.

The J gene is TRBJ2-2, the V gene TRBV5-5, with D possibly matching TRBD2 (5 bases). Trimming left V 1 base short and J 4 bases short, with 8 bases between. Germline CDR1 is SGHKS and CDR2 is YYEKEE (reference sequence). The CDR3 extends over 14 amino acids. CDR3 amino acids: CASSLPGSTGELFF. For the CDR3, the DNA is TGTGCCAGCAGCTTGCCGGGGAGCACCGGGGAGCTGTTTTTT. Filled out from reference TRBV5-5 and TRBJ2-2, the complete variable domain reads DAGVTQSPTHLIKTRGQQVTLRCSPISGHKSVSWYQQVLGQGPQFIFQYYEKEERGRGNFPDRFSARQFPNYSSELNVNALLLGDSALYLCASSLPGSTGELFFGEGSRLTVL.

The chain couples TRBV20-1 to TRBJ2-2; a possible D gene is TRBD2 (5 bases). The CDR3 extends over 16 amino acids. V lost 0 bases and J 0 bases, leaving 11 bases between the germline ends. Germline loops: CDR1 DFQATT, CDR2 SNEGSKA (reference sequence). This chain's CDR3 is CSAREAPGANTGELFF. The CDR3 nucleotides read TGCAGTGCTAGAGAGGCACCCGGGGCGAACACCGGGGAGCTGTTTTTT.

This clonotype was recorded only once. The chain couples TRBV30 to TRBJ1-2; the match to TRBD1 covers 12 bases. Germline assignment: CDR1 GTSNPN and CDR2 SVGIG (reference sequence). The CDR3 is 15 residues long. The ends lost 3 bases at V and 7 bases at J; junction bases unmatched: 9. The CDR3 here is CAWSQWGQGASGYTF. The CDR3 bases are TGTGCCTGGAGCCAGTGGGGACAGGGGGCTAGTGGCTACACCTTC.

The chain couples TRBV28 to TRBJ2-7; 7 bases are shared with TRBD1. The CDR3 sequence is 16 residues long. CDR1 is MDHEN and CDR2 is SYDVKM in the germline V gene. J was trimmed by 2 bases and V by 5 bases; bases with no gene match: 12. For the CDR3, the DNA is TGTGCCAGCAGTCCGTCTGGGACAGCCTCCCCCTACGAGCAGTACTTC. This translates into CASSPSGTASPYEQYF. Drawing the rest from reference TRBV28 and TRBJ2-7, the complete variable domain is DVKVTQSSRYLVKRTGEKVFLECVQDMDHENMFWYRQDPGLGLRLIYFSYDVKMKEKGDIPEGYSVSREKKERFSLILESASTNQTSMYLCASSPSGTASPYEQYFGPGTRLTVT.

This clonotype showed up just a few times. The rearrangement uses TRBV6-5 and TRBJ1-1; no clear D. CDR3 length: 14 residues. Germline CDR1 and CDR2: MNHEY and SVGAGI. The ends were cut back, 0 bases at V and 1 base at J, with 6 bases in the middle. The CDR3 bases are TGTGCCAGCAGTTACTCGACGGCGAACACTGAAGCTTTCTTT. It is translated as CASSYSTANTEAFF.

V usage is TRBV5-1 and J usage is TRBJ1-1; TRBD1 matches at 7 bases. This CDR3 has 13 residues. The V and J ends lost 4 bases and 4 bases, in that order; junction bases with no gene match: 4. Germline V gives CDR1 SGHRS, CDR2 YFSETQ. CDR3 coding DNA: TGCGCCAGCAGCCCTGGGACAGCCACTGAAGCTTTCTTT. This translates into CASSPGTATEAFF.

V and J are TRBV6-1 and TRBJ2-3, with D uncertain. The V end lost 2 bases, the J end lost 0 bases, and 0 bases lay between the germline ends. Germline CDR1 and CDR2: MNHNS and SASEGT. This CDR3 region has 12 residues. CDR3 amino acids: CASSESTDTQYF. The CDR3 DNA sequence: TGTGCCAGCAGTGAAAGCACAGATACGCAGTATTTT.

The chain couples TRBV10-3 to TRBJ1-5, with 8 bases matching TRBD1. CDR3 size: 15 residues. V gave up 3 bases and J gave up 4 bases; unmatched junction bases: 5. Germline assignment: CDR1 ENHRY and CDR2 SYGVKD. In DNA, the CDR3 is TGTGCCATCAGTGAAGGACAGGGTGGGAATCAGCCCCAGCATTTT. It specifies CAISEGQGGNQPQHF.

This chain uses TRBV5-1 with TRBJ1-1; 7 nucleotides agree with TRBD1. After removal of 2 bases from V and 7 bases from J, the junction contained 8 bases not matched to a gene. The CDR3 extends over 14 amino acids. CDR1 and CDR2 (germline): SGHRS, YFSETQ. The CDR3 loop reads CASSLLQGRGEAFF. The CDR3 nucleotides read TGCGCCAGCAGCTTACTACAGGGGCGGGGTGAAGCTTTCTTT.

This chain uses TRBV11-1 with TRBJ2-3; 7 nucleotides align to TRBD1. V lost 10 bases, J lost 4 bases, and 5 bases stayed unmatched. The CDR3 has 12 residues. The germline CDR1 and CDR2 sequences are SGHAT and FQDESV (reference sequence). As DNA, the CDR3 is TGTGCCAAACAGGGGTTGGCAGATACGCAGTATTTT. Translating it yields CAKQGLADTQYF.

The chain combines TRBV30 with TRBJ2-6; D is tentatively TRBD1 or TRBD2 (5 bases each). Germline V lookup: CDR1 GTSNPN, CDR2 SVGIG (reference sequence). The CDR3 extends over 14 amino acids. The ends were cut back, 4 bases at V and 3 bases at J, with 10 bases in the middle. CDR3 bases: TGTGCCTGGAAACCGGGGCTTGGGGCCAACGTCCTGACTTTC. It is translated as CAWKPGLGANVLTF.

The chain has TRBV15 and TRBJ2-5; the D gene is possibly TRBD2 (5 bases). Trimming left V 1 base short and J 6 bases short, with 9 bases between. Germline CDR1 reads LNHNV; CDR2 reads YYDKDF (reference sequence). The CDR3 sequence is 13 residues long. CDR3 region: CATSRAGLQTQYF. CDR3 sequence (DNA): TGTGCCACCAGCAGAGCGGGGTTACAGACCCAGTACTTC. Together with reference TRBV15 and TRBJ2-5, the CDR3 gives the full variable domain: DAMVIQNPRYQVTQFGKPVTLSCSQTLNHNVMYWYQQKSSQAPKLLFHYYDKDFNNEADTPDNFQSRRPNTSFCFLDIRSPGLGDTAMYLCATSRAGLQTQYFGPGTRLLVL.

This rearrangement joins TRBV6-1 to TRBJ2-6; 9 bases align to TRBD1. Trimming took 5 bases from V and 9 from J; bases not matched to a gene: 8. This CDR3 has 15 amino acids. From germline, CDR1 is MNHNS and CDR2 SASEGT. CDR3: CASSTAGTGYNVLTF. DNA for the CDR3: TGTGCCAGCAGTACTGCCGGGACAGGGTACAACGTCCTGACTTTC.

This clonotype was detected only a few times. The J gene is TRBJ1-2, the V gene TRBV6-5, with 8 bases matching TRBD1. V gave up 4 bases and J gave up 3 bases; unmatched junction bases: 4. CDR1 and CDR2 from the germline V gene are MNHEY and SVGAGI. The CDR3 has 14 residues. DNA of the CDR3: TGTGCCAGCAGTTTGGCGGACAGGGACTATGGCTACACCTTC. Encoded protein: CASSLADRDYGYTF.

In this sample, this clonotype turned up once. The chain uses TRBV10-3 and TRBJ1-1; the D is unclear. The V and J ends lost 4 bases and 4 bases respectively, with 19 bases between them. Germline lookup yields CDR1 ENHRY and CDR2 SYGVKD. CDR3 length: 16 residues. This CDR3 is CAISGRPPSAGTEAFF. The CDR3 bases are TGTGCCATCAGTGGGCGGCCCCCCAGCGCTGGCACTGAAGCTTTCTTT.

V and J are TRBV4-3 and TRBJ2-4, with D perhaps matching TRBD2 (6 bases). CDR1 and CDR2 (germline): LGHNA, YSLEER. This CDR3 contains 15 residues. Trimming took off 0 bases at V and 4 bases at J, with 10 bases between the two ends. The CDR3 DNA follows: TGCGCCAGCAGCCAAGATTCGGGGAGGAAAAACATTCAGTACTTC. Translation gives CASSQDSGRKNIQYF.

CDR3 bases: TGTGCCAGCAGCTTTGGCCAGCCCTCCTACGAGCAGTACTTC. Protein sequence: CASSFGQPSYEQYF. The chain recombines TRBV11-1 with TRBJ2-7; D remains ambiguous. Germline CDR1 SGHAT, CDR2 FQDESV (reference sequence). V shed 3 bases and J shed 0 bases, with 9 bases lying between them. This CDR3 is built from 14 residues.

CDR3 amino acids: CASSPRTSGGHEQYV. The CDR3 DNA sequence: TGTGCCAGCAGCCCCAGGACTAGCGGGGGACACGAGCAGTACGTC. V usage is TRBV11-2 and J usage is TRBJ2-7, with 13 bases lining up with TRBD2. Germline values: CDR1 SGHAT, CDR2 FQNNGV. The V and J ends lost 5 bases and 5 bases, in that order; junction bases with no gene match: 6. The CDR3 sequence is 15 residues long.

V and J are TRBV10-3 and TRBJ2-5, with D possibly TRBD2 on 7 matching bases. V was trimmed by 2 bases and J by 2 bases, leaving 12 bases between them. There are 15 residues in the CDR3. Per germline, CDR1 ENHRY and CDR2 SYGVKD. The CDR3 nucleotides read TGTGCCATCAGTGAGGGGGGAGGGGGTCAAGAGACCCAGTACTTC. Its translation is CAISEGGGGQETQYF.

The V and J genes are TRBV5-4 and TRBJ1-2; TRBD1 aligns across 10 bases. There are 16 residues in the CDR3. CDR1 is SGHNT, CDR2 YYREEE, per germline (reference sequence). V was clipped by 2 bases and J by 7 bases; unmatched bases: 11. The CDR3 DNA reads TGTGCCAGCAGCTTTTCCGGGACAGGGGACGTGAGTGGCTACACCTTC. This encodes CASSFSGTGDVSGYTF.